This TCR beta chain is drawn from a study of T cell responses to AZD1222 COVID-19 vaccine. TCRdb's copy holds only in-frame clones and misses some; the assay was immunoSEQ multiplex PCR. The repertoire has about 190,000 clones, over 70% of them found once; the top ten carry 2.5% to 3%. V lost 3 bases and J 1 base, leaving 12 bases between the germline ends. This CDR3 contains 15 residues. The V gene's germline CDR1 is WSHSY and CDR2 SAAADI. As to this clone: Its antigen is still unknown.

Whole-study findings and limits: Baseline seropositivity occurred in only 5 to 7 AZD1222 recipients. Receipt of two AZD1222 doses was followed by a rise in Spike-specific TCR breadth and depth.

The receptor's source is an adult in good health. The rearrangement joins TRBV10-2 to TRBJ1-1; D not certain. Here the sequenced sample was peripheral blood, taken on day 0 of MenACWY control vaccination. CDR3 loop: CASSDATEGNTEAFF. The CDR3 nucleotides are TGCGCCAGCAGTGACGCGACGGAGGGGAACACTGAAGCTTTCTTT.